The T cell receptor beta chain described here comes from a study of shared T cell receptors in the human thymus. Only in-frame clones appear in the TCRdb table, and some are missing; sequencing was by immunoSEQ multiplex PCR. The data contain about 710,000 clones, about 90% of them singletons. This CDR3 region has 16 residues. Germline V lookup: CDR1 LGHNA, CDR2 YNFKEQ. Deletions cut 1 base from V and 4 bases from J, with 16 bases between. The same sample was also used in a study of human thymus T cells. That investigation notes: Corrective heart surgery yielded the resections from which the thymus tissue came. Thymic and blood repertoires showed apparently biased V and J gene usage. Unrelated individuals reportedly shared highly overlapping thymic TCR repertoires.

The origin of this receptor is a boy less than two years old with a congenital heart defect. V gene TRBV4-2 combines with J gene TRBJ1-1; D not certain. Sample: thymocytes. Here the CDR3 DNA reads TGTGCCAGCAGCCAAGTCCATCCTGGCGGCAGCACTGAAGCTTTCTTT. As protein: CASSQVHPGGSTEAFF.